Listed below are T cell receptor beta chains from one sample, sequenced in a study of CD8 T cells in ankylosing spondylitis. One entry per CDR3 protein results from TCRdb running MiXCR on the 5' RACE reads. The top ten clones hold approximately 4.4% of a sample with around 250,000 distinct CDR3 sequences, roughly 32% of them seen once. Sequencing used blood, either unsorted or a sorted T cell fraction (not recorded which). The receptor set was obtained from a male donor with ankylosing spondylitis or in good health (not recorded which). The conserved cysteine and the conserved F or W are not part of the CDR3 here.

V,CDR3
TRBV29-1,SVEGGSGYT
TRBV5-1,ASSLGTLGTDTQY
TRBV20-1,SAKVPDRYEQF
TRBV10-3,AISETRTENTGDLF
TRBV20-1,SATQGSDSPLH
TRBV12-3/TRBV12-4,ASSPGTSVVETQY
TRBV5-8,ASSLPGLARETQY
TRBV29-1,SAHSRGFTDTQY
TRBV20-1,SARPPGGGADTQY
TRBV20-1,SARDLEAGGPRVYEQY
TRBV24-1,ATSAGGPDTGELF
TRBV20-1,SARDGQGVISYEQY
TRBV7-9,ASSFGRGTEAF
TRBV6-2/TRBV6-3,ASSYSRDRGADYSNQPQH
TRBV20-1,SARVLMTGELF
TRBV12-3/TRBV12-4,ASSPSTGAGHEQY
TRBV7-2,ASSPTGTSPDTQY
TRBV5-1,ASSNNRYRGPDSGANVLT
TRBV12-3/TRBV12-4,ASRATGSETQY
TRBV20-1,SARVGQWDGYT
TRBV29-1,SVEVWTVDYGYT
TRBV5-1,ASSFSGGAEYEQY
TRBV5-1,ASRPGTVPSYEQY
TRBV9,ASSVATGGTGMNTGELF
TRBV12-3/TRBV12-4,ASSPFPGTSGGRQETQY
TRBV5-5,ASSFRQGRNQPQH
TRBV5-1,ASSWGSQNTEAF
TRBV7-2,ASSLLQGWDTQY
TRBV4-1,ASSQLTGETQY
TRBV10-3,AISGDRGTQETQY
TRBV5-6,ASSLGSRAPIYNEQF
TRBV14,ASSQVDYIREQY
TRBV7-2,ASSGASPSGELF
TRBV20-1,SARDPSGGSYNEQF
TRBV7-2,ASAGWELNEQY
TRBV18,ASSPGIDDTQY
TRBV12-3/TRBV12-4,ASSLTRGVVEKLF
TRBV4-1,ASSQESEETQY
TRBV15,AMSKFAQKNELLYEQY
TRBV27,ASGGGSLDSPLH
TRBV20-1,SAWDRKETQY
TRBV7-2,ASRLLAGPPYEQY
TRBV20-1,SARQGILVNEQF
TRBV15,ATSREYSEQF
TRBV6-1,AIPRTSGETGELF
TRBV4-1,ASSQKIVGDMATQY
TRBV9,ASSRTDLYEQY
TRBV20-1,SADSYNEQF
TRBV6-1,ASTDTGGGEQY
TRBV12-3/TRBV12-4,ASSLAVDRVIEAF
TRBV11-1,ASSPDGWSAGSDTQY
TRBV5-6,ASIERLRGADTQY
TRBV29-1,SAYGTGNSYEQY
TRBV10-3,AIGTGGHEQY
TRBV12-3/TRBV12-4,ASSLVRWREQY
TRBV20-1,SARDPFGPVVEQF
TRBV29-1,SVDEDRTSTEAF
TRBV29-1,SVEGLAGKPEDTQY
TRBV20-1,SAMSPTTRDTQY